This T cell receptor (beta chain) was captured in a study of blood T cell repertoires in COVID-19. This clone occurred a few times. Assay used: immunoSEQ multiplex PCR; TCRdb lists only in-frame clones, some missing. The data contain roughly 250,000 clones, around nine tenths of them singletons. Participants were placed into cohorts based on the clinical history they reported. Sequenced input: PBMCs or T cells enriched from blood (not recorded which). This clonotype originated in a woman between 45 and 65 years old who had recovered from COVID-19.

The CDR3: CASSLSPDRAYEQYF. CDR3 DNA sequence: TGTGCCAGCAGCCTCTCCCCGGACAGGGCCTACGAGCAGTACTTC. The J gene is TRBJ2-7, the V gene TRBV6-2 or TRBV6-3, with TRBD1 matching over 8 bases. Germline V gene data show CDR1 as MNHEY and CDR2 as SVGEGT. This CDR3 comprises 15 residues. The V gene end was trimmed by 6 bases and the J gene end by 2 bases; junction bases not matched to a gene: 9.